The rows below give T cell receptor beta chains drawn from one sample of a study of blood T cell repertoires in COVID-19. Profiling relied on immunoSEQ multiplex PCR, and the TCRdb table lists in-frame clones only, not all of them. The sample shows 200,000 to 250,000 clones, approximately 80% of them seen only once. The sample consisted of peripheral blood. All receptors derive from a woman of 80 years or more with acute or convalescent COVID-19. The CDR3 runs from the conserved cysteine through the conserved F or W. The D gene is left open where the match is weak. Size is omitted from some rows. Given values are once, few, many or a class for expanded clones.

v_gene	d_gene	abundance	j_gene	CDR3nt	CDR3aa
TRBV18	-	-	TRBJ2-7	TGTGCCAGCTCTCCCCTGAACAGACCTTACGAGCAGTACTTC	CASSPLNRPYEQYF
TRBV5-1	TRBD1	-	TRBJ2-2	TGCGCCAGCGGACTGGACAGGGGACACACCGGGGAGCTGTTTTTT	CASGLDRGHTGELFF
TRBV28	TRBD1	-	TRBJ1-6	TGTGCCAGCAAGACTAACAGGGGCCATAATTCACCCCTCCACTTT	CASKTNRGHNSPLHF
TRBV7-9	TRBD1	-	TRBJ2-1	TGTGCCAGCAGCTTAAGGGACAGGGGTCAAAATGAGCAGTTCTTC	CASSLRDRGQNEQFF
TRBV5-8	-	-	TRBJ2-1	TGTGCCAGCAGAGTCAGCTCCTACAATGAGCAGTTCTTC	CASRVSSYNEQFF
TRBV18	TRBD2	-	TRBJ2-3	TGTGCCAGCTCACCACGACTAGCGGGAGGATCAGATACGCAGTATTTT	CASSPRLAGGSDTQYF
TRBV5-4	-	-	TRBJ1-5	TGTGCCAGCAGCTTGGGGGGGGACAGCAATCAGCCCCAGCATTTT	CASSLGGDSNQPQHF
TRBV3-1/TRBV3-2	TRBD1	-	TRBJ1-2	TGTGCCAGCAGCCGTGCACAGGGGGCAGGATATGGCTACACCTTC	CASSRAQGAGYGYTF
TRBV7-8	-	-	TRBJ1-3	TGTGCCAGCAGCTTAGCAGGAGTCCAGGGAAACACCATATATTTT	CASSLAGVQGNTIYF
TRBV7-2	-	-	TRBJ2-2	TGTGCCAGCAGCTACGGTGGGGGGTGGAACACCGGGGAGCTGTTTTTT	CASSYGGGWNTGELFF
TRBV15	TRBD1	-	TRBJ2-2	TGTGCCACCAGCGTAGAAGGACAGGGCAACACCGGGGAGCTGTTTTTT	CATSVEGQGNTGELFF
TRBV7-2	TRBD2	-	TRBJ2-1	TGTGCCAGCAGCTTCGGTCCCCCCCGGGGGGGCAATGAGCAGTTCTTC	CASSFGPPRGGNEQFF
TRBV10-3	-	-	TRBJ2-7	TGTGCCATCAGTGGAACAGGGACCTACGAGCAGTACTTC	CAISGTGTYEQYF
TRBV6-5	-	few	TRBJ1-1	TGTGCCAGCTCCCCGGGGAGGGAAAGGAACACTGAAGCTTTCTTT	CASSPGRERNTEAFF